Shown below are 10 T cell receptor beta chains from a single sample sequenced in a study of neurological immune-mediated disorders. Using its own MiXCR run on the 5' RACE reads, TCRdb lists one record per CDR3 protein. The table lists about 26,000 distinct CDR3 sequences, 2.5% to 4% of them singletons. The specimen was PBMCs. The receptors were gathered from a woman in her 30s with multiple sclerosis.

The table lists this clonotype with many counts. The chain is built from TRBV11-1 and TRBJ1-6, with 9 positions matching TRBD1. The CDR3 is 13 amino acids. The germline gives CDR1 SGHAT, CDR2 FQDESV (reference sequence). V was pared by 5 bases and J by 13 bases, with 6 bases of the junction left unmatched. The CDR3 nucleotides read TGTGCCAGCAGCGTGGGGACAGGGAAGCCCCTCCACTTT. Protein sequence: CASSVGTGKPLHF.

This clonotype came up many times. This chain uses TRBV7-2 with TRBJ1-1, with no clear D. Germline V gives CDR1 SGHTA, CDR2 FQGNSA. The CDR3 consists of 14 residues. Trimming took 7 bases from V and 0 from J, leaving 12 bases between them. CDR3 loop: CASKFGQMNTEAFF. The CDR3 DNA is TGTGCCAGCAAATTTGGGCAGATGAACACTGAAGCTTTCTTT.

This clonotype was observed at least ten times. V is TRBV24-1 and J is TRBJ2-1; tentatively, D is TRBD2 (5 bases). This CDR3 contains 13 residues. CDR1 and CDR2 (germline): KGHDR, SFDVKD. V was cut by 2 bases and J by 9 bases, with 10 bases left in between. The CDR3 DNA reads TGTGCCACCAGTGATTCCGGGGTCGCTGAGCAGTTCTTC. Its translation: CATSDSGVAEQFF.

At least ten counts were recorded for this clonotype. The J gene is TRBJ2-7, the V gene TRBV6-5, with 8 positions matching TRBD1. The CDR3 contains 16 residues. V dropped 2 bases and J dropped 2; count of bases not matched to a gene: 8. Germline V gene lookup returns CDR1 MNHEY and CDR2 SVGAGI. The CDR3 DNA sequence: TGTGCCAGCAGTTACGACCCAGGGGGCGCCCCCTACGAGCAGTACTTC. Amino acid sequence: CASSYDPGGAPYEQYF.

In this sample, this clonotype turned up many times. The CDR3: CASSTSGRTGELFF. The CDR3 coding sequence is TGCGCCAGCAGCACTAGCGGGAGGACCGGGGAGCTGTTTTTT. J is TRBJ2-2 and V is TRBV5-1; TRBD2 matches at 12 bases. The CDR3 has 14 residues. Unmatched junction bases numbered 0, after V lost 4 bases and J lost 5 bases. The germline V gene encodes CDR1 SGHRS and CDR2 YFSETQ.

As regards this clonotype: This may stem from a read error, because a much larger clone lies one nucleotide away. CDR3 loop: CASSTGPDQPQNF. The CDR3 DNA follows: TGTGCCAGCAGTACGGGGCCCGATCAGCCCCAGAATTTT. This rearrangement joins TRBV6-2 or TRBV6-3 to TRBJ1-5; perhaps TRBD1 as D (5 bases). This CDR3 spans 13 amino acids. From germline, CDR1 is MNHEY and CDR2 SVGEGT.

The sample holds many counts of this clonotype. This chain links TRBV4-1 with TRBJ2-5, with 15 bases matching TRBD2. The CDR3 contains 19 residues. Germline trimming cut 0 bases from V and 1 base from J; bases unmatched to any gene: 6. Per the germline V gene, CDR1 is MGHRA and CDR2 is YSYEKL. CDR3 in DNA: TGCGCCAGCAGCCAAGATGGGACTAGCGGGGGGACCCTCCAAGAGACCCAGTACTTC. Translating it yields CASSQDGTSGGTLQETQYF.

Ten or more counts support this clonotype. The chain carries TRBV11-2 and TRBJ1-1; D perhaps matches TRBD1 (5 bases). CDR1 is SGHAT, CDR2 FQNNGV, per germline. V dropped 4 bases and J dropped 8 bases, with 11 bases sitting between them. The CDR3 runs to 12 residues. CDR3 in DNA: TGTGCCAGCAGCTGGCTGTCAGGGGAAGCTTTCTTT. Its protein product is CASSWLSGEAFF.

There are many counts of this clonotype. The gene calls are TRBV20-1 and TRBJ2-7; 13 bases agree with TRBD2. Germline assignment: CDR1 DFQATT and CDR2 SNEGSKA (reference sequence). The CDR3 covers 17 residues. The CDR3 nucleotides are TGCAGGGCCCGGACTAGCGGGAGTACGGTACCATCCTACGAGCAGTACTTC. Translated, it gives CRARTSGSTVPSYEQYF.

About this clonotype itself: A much more abundant neighbour one base away suggests this may be a read error. The rearrangement links TRBV20-1 to TRBJ2-1; 7 positions match TRBD2. Germline V gene sequence: CDR1 DFQATT, CDR2 SNEGSKA (reference sequence). The CDR3 runs to 16 residues. The V gene end was trimmed by 4 bases and the J gene end by 1 base; junction bases not matched to a gene: 10. CDR3 sequence (DNA): TGCAGTGCTACGTCGTACAGCGGGGAATCCTACAATGAGCAGTTCTTC. Translated: CSATSYSGESYNEQFF.